The TCR beta chain described here comes from a study of T-cell reconstitution after alpha-beta-depleted transplantation in children. Unique molecular identifiers featured in how the TCRbeta library was prepared. TCRdb used MiXCR to reprocess the PCR reads, holding one entry per CDR3 protein. The table has about 540,000 distinct CDR3 sequences, 15% to 20% seen once. The source was PBMCs from the stem cell graft donor, collected from the stem cell graft. The TCR was taken from a human donor who donated a stem cell graft to a child with acute lymphoblastic leukemia.

In nucleotides, the CDR3 is TGTGCCAGCAGTCCGACCCGACTAGCGGCCCGCACAGATACGCAGTATTTT. It yields the protein CASSPTRLAARTDTQYF. V and J are TRBV12-3 or TRBV12-4 and TRBJ2-3, with 9 positions matching TRBD2. The V segment lost 5 bases and the J segment 1 base; nucleotides outside the gene matches: 10. The CDR3 totals 17 residues.